This TCR beta chain was identified in a study of blood T cell repertoires in COVID-19. Study-level information: COVID-19 samples, acute and convalescent, were from the United States, Italy and Spain.

The method was immunoSEQ multiplex PCR; TCRdb's version includes in-frame clones alone and lacks a portion of them. The sample lists approximately 290,000 clones, roughly 85% occurring once. The sequencing sample was made of PBMCs or T cells enriched from blood (not recorded which). The sequence came from a woman aged 25 to 39 who had recovered from COVID-19.

CDR3: CAIQPTGNTEAFF. The CDR3 bases are TGTGCCATCCAACCGACAGGTAACACTGAAGCTTTCTTT. The chain uses TRBV10-3 and TRBJ1-1, with D maybe TRBD1 (6 bases). Germline V gene lookup returns CDR1 ENHRY and CDR2 SYGVKD. The V gene lost 8 bases and the J gene lost 2 bases, with 12 bases spanning the gap. The CDR3 is made up of 13 amino acids.